Sequencing of this T cell receptor (beta chain) was carried out in a study of response to subunit inactivated influenza vaccine. TCRdb re-called the RT-PCR reads with MiXCR, one entry per CDR3 protein. The profile shows fewer than 700,000 distinct CDR3 sequences, under 15% of them singletons. There are a few counts of this clonotype. The antigen is not known. Germline V gene sequence: CDR1 SGHVS, CDR2 FNYEAQ. The CDR3 runs to 14 residues. Trimming took off 2 bases at V and 6 bases at J, with 14 bases between the two ends. General study findings and limits: The authors put forward the suggestion that each seasonal influenza vaccination may bring in only a limited number of new T cells.

Here the sequenced sample was PBMCs from blood, taken roughly 6 weeks after vaccination. This TCR derives from a man aged 45-60 years who received an inactivated influenza vaccine. The J gene is TRBJ2-7, the V gene TRBV7-6; D ambiguous. In nucleotides, the CDR3 is TGTGCCAGCAGCTTACGACCCAGTCCAGGCGAGCAGTACTTC. This translates into CASSLRPSPGEQYF.